The sequence of this T cell receptor beta chain was determined in a study of human T cells and chemical hapten exposure. Trimming pared 6 bases from V and 0 bases from J, leaving 16 bases between. Germline loops: CDR1 LNHDA, CDR2 SQIVND (reference sequence). The CDR3 runs 16 residues. Treatment here: therapeutic diphenylcyclopropenone sensitization with weekly scalp DPC. Unique molecular identifiers were attached to individual cDNA molecules during library preparation. TCRdb analysed the reads with MiXCR anew, one entry per CDR3 protein. The sample comprises 5,000 to 6,000 distinct CDR3 sequences, around half of which are singletons, and about 4.1% rests with the top ten.

The sequences come from whole blood, collected before DPC sensitization or 2, 6, or about 24 weeks after (not recorded which). The chain recombines TRBV19 with TRBJ2-3, with D possibly matching TRBD2 (6 bases). The origin of this receptor is an adult with alopecia areata. Some clones in this sample may be carry-over from other donors' samples. This table probably holds off-target reads from a library built for another chain. For the CDR3, the DNA is TGTGCCAGTAGCCGTTTTCGGGACTTTAGCACAGATACGCAGTATTTT. Protein product: CASSRFRDFSTDTQYF.